The clone carrying this T cell receptor (beta chain) came up a few times. The data derive from a study of control samples from healthy donors and cancer patients. Here immunoSEQ multiplex PCR was the method, and the copy in TCRdb shows in-frame clones only, minus some. The table records about 120,000 clones, roughly 90% of them present only once. The V gene's germline CDR1 is MDHEN and CDR2 SYDVKM. The CDR3 is 12 amino acids. Trimming shortened V by 8 bases and J by 3 bases, and 8 bases separated the two germline ends. V usage is TRBV28 and J usage is TRBJ1-5; D not certain. The receptor was isolated from a man aged 18-30 years in good health. Sequences were obtained from blood. The CDR3: CASVENNQPQHF. CDR3 bases: TGTGCCAGCGTGGAAAACAATCAGCCCCAGCATTTT. The full variable domain, with the rest looked up from reference TRBV28 and TRBJ1-5, is DVKVTQSSRYLVKRTGEKVFLECVQDMDHENMFWYRQDPGLGLRLIYFSYDVKMKEKGDIPEGYSVSREKKERFSLILESASTNQTSMYLCASVENNQPQHFGDGTRLSIL.